These 25 T cell receptor beta chains were sequenced from one sample in a study of Tregs in tolerant kidney transplant recipients. These receptors have no identified antigens. Produced via immunoSEQ multiplex PCR; TCRdb's table is partial and in-frame only. The sample carries roughly 16,000 clones, about two thirds recorded once. The sequencing sample was made of Tregs from blood cultured with allogeneic cells. Receptor source: a human donor in good health.

V gene TRBV6-1 combines with J gene TRBJ1-3; D is uncertain. Trimming removed 3 bases from V and 2 bases from J, with 17 bases in between. CDR3 length: 17 residues. Per germline, CDR1 MNHNS and CDR2 SASEGT. Here the CDR3 reads CASSDFPNPGAGNTIYF. DNA for the CDR3: TGTGCCAGCAGTGACTTCCCAAATCCCGGGGCTGGAAACACCATATATTTT.

As regards this clone: This may be a read error, as it is one base from a much larger clone. V usage is TRBV27 and J usage is TRBJ2-5; a weak D match, TRBD1 (6 bases). The germline V gene encodes CDR1 MNHEY and CDR2 SMNVEV (reference sequence). The CDR3 loop spans 15 amino acids. V was clipped by 1 base and J by 6 bases, with 15 bases between them. The CDR3 protein is CASSLWPRGRKTQYF. DNA of the CDR3: TGTGCCAGCAGTTTATGGCCCAGGGGACGAAAGACCCAGTACTTC.

The chain joins TRBV6-6 to TRBJ2-2, with a weak D call TRBD1 (6 bases). V gave up 4 bases and J gave up 13 bases, with 25 bases separating them. CDR3 length: 16 amino acids. Germline loops: CDR1 MNHNY, CDR2 SVGAGI (reference sequence). CDR3 sequence (DNA): TGTGCCAGCAGTTCCCGAACCGACAGGTCCCGAGATAGGCTGTTTTTT. This translates into CASSSRTDRSRDRLFF.

V and J are TRBV6-1 and TRBJ1-1, with a weak D call TRBD1 (5 bases). Germline values: CDR1 MNHNS, CDR2 SASEGT. Trimming removed 7 bases at V and 3 bases at J, with 18 bases between. The CDR3 has 15 residues. The CDR3 loop is CASKTDPLADTEAFF. CDR3 nucleotides: TGTGCCAGCAAGACAGACCCCCTGGCGGACACTGAAGCTTTCTTT.

The J gene is TRBJ2-2, the V gene TRBV7-3; D gene ambiguous. Germline V gene lookup returns CDR1 SGHTA and CDR2 FQGTGA. The V end was cut by 4 bases, the J end by 7 bases, with 7 bases between. This CDR3 region has 12 residues. CDR3 sequence reads: CASSSSHGELFF. The CDR3 region has the DNA TGTGCCAGCAGCTCCTCCCACGGGGAGCTGTTTTTT.

The chain is built from TRBV30 and TRBJ1-1, with a possible D match to TRBD1 (5 bases). Per germline, CDR1 GTSNPN and CDR2 SVGIG (reference sequence). Between the trimmed V and J ends, which lost 2 bases and 7 bases, there was a span of 14 bases. There are 13 residues in the CDR3. Here the CDR3 reads CAWSPSRGSEAFF. CDR3 coding DNA: TGTGCCTGGAGTCCGTCACGGGGGAGTGAAGCTTTCTTT.

This clone appeared a single time. V and J are TRBV10-3 and TRBJ2-3; TRBD2 is a possible D gene (5 bases). The germline V gene has CDR1 ENHRY and CDR2 SYGVKD. Trimming pared 2 bases from V and 2 bases from J, leaving 26 bases between. This CDR3 spans 20 amino acids. In DNA form, the CDR3 reads TGTGCCATCAGTGAGAATCCGGGGTTGACTCGGACCCACCCCACAGATACGCAGTATTTT. It codes for CAISENPGLTRTHPTDTQYF.

The chain is built from TRBV5-4 and TRBJ1-4; 9 bases map to TRBD1. In germline, CDR1 is SGHNT, CDR2 YYREEE (reference sequence). The CDR3 runs to 15 residues. J was trimmed by 7 bases and V by 3 bases; bases with no gene match: 7. CDR3 residues: CASSSGQGRGEKLFF. The CDR3 DNA reads as TGTGCCAGCAGCTCCGGACAGGGGCGGGGTGAAAAACTGTTTTTT.

This chain connects TRBV5-1 to TRBJ1-1; D uncertain. This CDR3 is built from 12 residues. Trimming pared 4 bases from V and 1 base from J, leaving 5 bases between. Germline CDR1 is SGHRS and CDR2 is YFSETQ. The chain's CDR3 is CASSAGNTEAFF. The DNA of the CDR3 is TGCGCCAGCAGCGCGGGGAACACTGAAGCTTTCTTT.

The chain couples TRBV2 to TRBJ1-1; D is unclear. V gave up 7 bases and J gave up 9 bases, with 12 bases separating them. The V gene's germline CDR1 is SNHLY and CDR2 FYNNEI. This CDR3 has 11 residues. DNA for the CDR3: TGTGCCAGCAACGAGTGGGCCCAAGCTTTCTTT. Protein: CASNEWAQAFF.

The chain uses TRBV7-9 and TRBJ1-3; 7 bases agree with TRBD1. The ends lost 5 bases at V and 0 bases at J; junction bases unmatched: 10. From germline, CDR1 is SEHNR and CDR2 FQNEAQ (reference sequence). The CDR3 has 17 amino acids. DNA for the CDR3: TGTGCCAGCAGCGCGAATCATGGGACAGACTCTGGAAACACCATATATTTT. Its translation is CASSANHGTDSGNTIYF.

V and J are TRBV11-2 and TRBJ2-1; D unresolved. CDR3 length: 11 residues. The V end lost 3 bases, the J end lost 4 bases, and 1 base lay between the germline ends. Germline lookup yields CDR1 SGHAT and CDR2 FQNNGV. The CDR3 reads CASSFYNEQFF. Written as DNA, the CDR3 is TGTGCCAGCAGCTTTTACAATGAGCAGTTCTTC.

Only a few counts were recorded for this clone. V and J are TRBV7-2 and TRBJ2-1, with D perhaps matching TRBD1 (6 bases). Germline CDR1 SGHTA, CDR2 FQGNSA. The CDR3 covers 14 residues. The V end lost 5 bases, the J end lost 12 bases, and 20 bases lay between the germline ends. Written as DNA, the CDR3 is TGTGCCAGCAGCCCTGGGCGGGCCGTACAGGGGCAGTTCTTC. Translating it yields CASSPGRAVQGQFF.

This chain connects TRBV2 to TRBJ1-3; D remains unclear. The CDR3 is made up of 15 amino acids. CDR1 is SNHLY, CDR2 FYNNEI, per germline. Trimming took off 3 bases at V and 2 bases at J, with 11 bases between the two ends. The CDR3 DNA reads TGTGCCAGCAGTGAGAACGCAGCGCCTGGAAACACCATATATTTT. It encodes CASSENAAPGNTIYF. The entire variable domain, with the rest obtained from reference TRBV2 and TRBJ1-3, is as follows: EPEVTQTPSHQVTQMGQEVILRCVPISNHLYFYWYRQILGQKVEFLVSFYNNEISEKSEIFDDQFSVERPDGSNFTLKIRSTKLEDSAMYFCASSENAAPGNTIYFGEGSWLTVV.

The V call is TRBV7-8, the J call TRBJ1-2; a weak D match, TRBD1 (5 bases). The CDR3 is made up of 16 amino acids. Germline CDR1 and CDR2: SGHVS and FQNEAQ. With 3 bases removed from V and 7 bases from J, the gap between germline ends came to 21 bases. DNA of the CDR3: TGTGCCAGCAGCTTCACTAGTCCTGGTGAGGGGAGTGGCTACACCTTC. Its protein product is CASSFTSPGEGSGYTF.

Turning to this clone: A read error may produce the germline difference seen at one junction end. The rearrangement uses TRBV13 and TRBJ2-7, with 9 bases aligning to TRBD1. Looked up from germline, CDR1 is PRHDT and CDR2 is FYEKMQ (reference sequence). The CDR3 has 15 amino acids. The CDR3 is CASSLMTGGIYEQYF. Written as DNA, the CDR3 is TGCGCCAGCAGCCTGATGACAGGGGGAATCTACGAGCAGTACTTC.

The V gene is TRBV10-3, the J gene TRBJ1-5; D gene ambiguous. This CDR3 contains 14 residues. V was shortened by 4 bases and J by 2 bases, with 9 bases between the two germline ends. Germline V CDR1 and CDR2: ENHRY, SYGVKD. CDR3 sequence: CAISAREGNQPQHF. The CDR3, as DNA: TGTGCCATCAGTGCCCGGGAAGGCAATCAGCCCCAGCATTTT.

The chain joins TRBV19 to TRBJ1-5; the D is unclear. The germline V gene has CDR1 LNHDA and CDR2 SQIVND (reference sequence). Deletions cut 3 bases from V and 3 bases from J, with 12 bases between. The CDR3 runs to 15 residues. The CDR3 loop reads CASSILAGPNQPQHF. In DNA form, the CDR3 reads TGTGCCAGTAGTATTTTGGCGGGCCCCAATCAGCCCCAGCATTTT.

The chain links TRBV18 to TRBJ1-2; D uncertain. The CDR3 is made up of 12 amino acids. Trimming shortened V by 1 base and J by 7 bases, and 7 bases separated the two germline ends. Germline V CDR1 and CDR2: KGHSH, LQKENI. CDR3 coding DNA: TGTGCCAGCTCACCACAGGGATCTGGCTACACCTTC. This gives the protein CASSPQGSGYTF.

The gene calls are TRBV2 and TRBJ2-3, with 8 bases lining up with TRBD1. Germline values: CDR1 SNHLY, CDR2 FYNNEI. J gave up 1 base and V 6 bases, and 9 bases lay outside the gene matches. This CDR3 contains 16 residues. CDR3: CASSESDRGGTDTQYF. CDR3 coding DNA: TGTGCCAGCAGCGAATCCGACAGGGGCGGCACAGATACGCAGTATTTT.

The chain carries TRBV21-1 and TRBJ2-3; the table gives TRBD2 as D, unverified against the DNA. TRBV21-1 constitutes a pseudogene. The CDR3 loop spans 22 amino acids. CDR3 sequence (DNA): TGTGCCAGCAGCACGCGGAGGCAGAAGACCCAGACTAGCGGGAGAGTTACAGATACGCAGTATTTT. Translated: CASSTRRQKTQTSGRVTDTQYF.

The chain links TRBV5-1 to TRBJ1-2, with 8 bases lining up with TRBD1. V shed 0 bases, J shed 4 bases, and the junction held 5 bases outside the gene matches. This CDR3 contains 15 residues. Germline V CDR1 and CDR2: SGHRS, YFSETQ. The CDR3 loop reads CASSLAPGGVYGYTF. The CDR3 DNA sequence: TGCGCCAGCAGCTTGGCCCCAGGGGGCGTCTATGGCTACACCTTC.

V gene TRBV27 combines with J gene TRBJ2-7; 9 nucleotides line up with TRBD1. The CDR3 is 14 amino acids. The V gene's germline CDR1 is MNHEY and CDR2 SMNVEV (reference sequence). The J segment lost 1 base and the V segment lost 8 bases, leaving 6 bases of the junction unmatched. The DNA for the CDR3 is TGTGCCAGCCAGGGACAGGGTAGATCCTACGAGCAGTACTTC. The encoded protein is CASQGQGRSYEQYF.

This rearrangement joins TRBV10-3 to TRBJ1-4; the match to TRBD1 covers 8 bases. Germline assignment: CDR1 ENHRY and CDR2 SYGVKD. The trim removed 3 bases at V and 6 bases at J, leaving 9 bases unmatched. The CDR3 runs 16 residues. The CDR3 sequence: CAISDPTGVDDEKLFF. In DNA form, the CDR3 reads TGTGCCATCAGTGATCCGACAGGGGTTGACGATGAAAAACTGTTTTTT.

This clone occurred once. The chain employs TRBV9 and TRBJ1-2; D perhaps matches TRBD1 (5 bases). The CDR3 is 18 amino acids. V was trimmed by 3 bases and J by 4 bases, leaving 25 bases between them. The germline V gene encodes CDR1 SGDLS and CDR2 YYNGEE. CDR3 residues: CASSAQPTGLRGTYGYTF. CDR3 coding DNA: TGTGCCAGCAGCGCGCAACCCACGGGTCTAAGGGGAACCTATGGCTACACCTTC.